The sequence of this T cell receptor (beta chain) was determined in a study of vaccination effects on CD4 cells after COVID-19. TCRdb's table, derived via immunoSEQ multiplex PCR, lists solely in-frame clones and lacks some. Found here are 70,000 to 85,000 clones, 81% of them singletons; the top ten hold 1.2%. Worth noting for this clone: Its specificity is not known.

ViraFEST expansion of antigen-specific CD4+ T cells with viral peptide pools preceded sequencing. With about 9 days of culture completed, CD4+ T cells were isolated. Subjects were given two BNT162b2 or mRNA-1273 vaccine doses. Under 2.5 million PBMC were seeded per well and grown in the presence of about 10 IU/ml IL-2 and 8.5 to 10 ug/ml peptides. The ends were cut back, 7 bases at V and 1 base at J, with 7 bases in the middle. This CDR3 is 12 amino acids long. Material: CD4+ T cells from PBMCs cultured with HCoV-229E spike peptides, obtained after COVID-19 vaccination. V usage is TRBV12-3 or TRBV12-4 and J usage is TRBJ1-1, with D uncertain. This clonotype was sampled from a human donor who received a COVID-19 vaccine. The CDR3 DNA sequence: TGTGCCAGCAACACAAGGAACACTGAAGCTTTCTTT. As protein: CASNTRNTEAFF.